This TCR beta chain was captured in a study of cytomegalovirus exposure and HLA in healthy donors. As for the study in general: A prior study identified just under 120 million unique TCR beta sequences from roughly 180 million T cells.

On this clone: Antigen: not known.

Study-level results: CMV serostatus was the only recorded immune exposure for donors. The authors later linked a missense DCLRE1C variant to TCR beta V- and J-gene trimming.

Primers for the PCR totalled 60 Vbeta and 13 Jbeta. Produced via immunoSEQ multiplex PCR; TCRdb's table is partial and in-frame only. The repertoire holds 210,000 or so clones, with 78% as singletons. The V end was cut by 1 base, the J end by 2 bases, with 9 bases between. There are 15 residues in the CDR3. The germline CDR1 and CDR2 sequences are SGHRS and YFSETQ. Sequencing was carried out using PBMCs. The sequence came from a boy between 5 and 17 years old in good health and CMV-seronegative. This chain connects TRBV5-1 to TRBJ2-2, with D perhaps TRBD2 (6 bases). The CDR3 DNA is TGCGCCAGCAGCTTGCCAGCGGGTAACACCGGGGAGCTGTTTTTT. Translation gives CASSLPAGNTGELFF.